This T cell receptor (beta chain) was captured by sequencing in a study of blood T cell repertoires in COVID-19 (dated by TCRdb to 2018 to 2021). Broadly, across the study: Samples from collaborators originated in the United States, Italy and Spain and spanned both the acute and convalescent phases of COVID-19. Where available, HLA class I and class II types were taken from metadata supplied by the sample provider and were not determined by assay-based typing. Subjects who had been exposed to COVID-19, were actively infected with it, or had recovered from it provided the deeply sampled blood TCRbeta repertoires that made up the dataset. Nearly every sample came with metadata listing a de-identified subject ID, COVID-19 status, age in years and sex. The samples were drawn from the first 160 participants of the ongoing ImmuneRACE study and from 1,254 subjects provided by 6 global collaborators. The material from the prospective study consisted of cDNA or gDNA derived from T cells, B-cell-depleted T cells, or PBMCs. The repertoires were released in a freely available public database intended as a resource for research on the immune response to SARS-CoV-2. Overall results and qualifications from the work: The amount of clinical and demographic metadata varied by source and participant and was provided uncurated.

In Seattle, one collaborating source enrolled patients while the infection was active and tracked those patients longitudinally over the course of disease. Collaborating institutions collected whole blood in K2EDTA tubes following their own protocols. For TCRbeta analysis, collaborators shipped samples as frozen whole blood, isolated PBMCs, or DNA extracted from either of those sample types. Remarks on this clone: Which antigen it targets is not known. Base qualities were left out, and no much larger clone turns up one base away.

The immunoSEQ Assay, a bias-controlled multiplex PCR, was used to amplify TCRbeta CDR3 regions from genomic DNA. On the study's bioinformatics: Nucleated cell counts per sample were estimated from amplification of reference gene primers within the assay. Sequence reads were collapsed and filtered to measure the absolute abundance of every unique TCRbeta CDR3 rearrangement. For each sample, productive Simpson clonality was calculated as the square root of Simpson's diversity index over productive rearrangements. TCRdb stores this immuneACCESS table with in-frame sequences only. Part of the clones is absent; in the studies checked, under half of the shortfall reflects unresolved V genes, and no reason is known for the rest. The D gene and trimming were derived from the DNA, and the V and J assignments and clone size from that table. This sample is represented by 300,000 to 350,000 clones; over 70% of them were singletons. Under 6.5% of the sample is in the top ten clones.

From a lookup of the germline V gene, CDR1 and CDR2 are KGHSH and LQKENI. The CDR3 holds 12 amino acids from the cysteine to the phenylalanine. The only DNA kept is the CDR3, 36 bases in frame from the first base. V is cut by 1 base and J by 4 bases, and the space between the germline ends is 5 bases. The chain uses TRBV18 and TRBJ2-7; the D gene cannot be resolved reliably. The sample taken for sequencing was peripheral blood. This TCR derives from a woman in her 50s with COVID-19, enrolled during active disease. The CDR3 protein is CASSPLLYEQYF. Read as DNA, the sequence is TGTGCCAGCTCACCACTCTTGTACGAGCAGTACTTC.